The 21 T cell receptor beta chains below come from one sample, sequenced in a study of blood T cell repertoires in COVID-19. Measured with immunoSEQ multiplex PCR; TCRdb has only the in-frame clones, and not every one. The table shows approximately 170,000 clones, with less than 80% occurring only once. The sample consisted of PBMCs or T cells enriched from blood (not recorded which). The receptors shown here come from a woman between 70 and 85 years old in a cohort exposed to, infected with or recovered from COVID-19 (not recorded which).

CDR3 nucleotides: TGCGCCAGCAGCCAAGTTTACGACCCAATACTAGCGGAATGGACCGGGGAGCTGTTTTTT. Its protein product is CASSQVYDPILAEWTGELFF. This chain links TRBV4-3 with TRBJ2-2, with 8 bases fitting TRBD2. This CDR3 contains 20 residues. Germline V CDR1 and CDR2: LGHNA, YSLEER. V shed 1 base, J shed 5 bases, and the junction held 18 bases outside the gene matches.

The rearrangement uses TRBV7-2 and TRBJ2-3, with D possibly matching TRBD2 (6 bases). CDR3 size: 17 residues. V lost 5 bases, J lost 2 bases, and 20 bases lay in between. CDR1 SGHTA and CDR2 FQGNSA come from the germline V gene. The DNA for the CDR3 is TGTGCCAGCAGCCCCCGGGGCGCGGGAACTCTCACAGATACGCAGTATTTT. This gives the protein CASSPRGAGTLTDTQYF.

V usage is TRBV27 and J usage is TRBJ2-5, with unresolved D. This CDR3 region has 12 residues. The V and J ends lost 5 bases and 5 bases respectively, with 9 bases between them. From germline, CDR1 is MNHEY and CDR2 SMNVEV (reference sequence). Here the CDR3 reads CASSLKEETQYF. CDR3 nucleotides: TGTGCCAGCAGTCTCAAGGAGGAGACCCAGTACTTC.

The chain joins TRBV2 to TRBJ1-3; 7 nucleotides line up with TRBD1. The CDR3 has 14 amino acids. Germline assignment: CDR1 SNHLY and CDR2 FYNNEI. The junction had 5 bases not matched to a gene; V was cut back by 4 bases and J by 5 bases. The CDR3 sequence is CASSAQGRRNTIYF. The CDR3 bases are TGTGCCAGCAGTGCACAGGGGAGGAGAAACACCATATATTTT.

The rearrangement links TRBV7-2 to TRBJ2-7; 7 bases agree with TRBD1. The CDR3 is 13 residues long. Germline V gives CDR1 SGHTA, CDR2 FQGNSA. The V and J ends lost 5 bases and 7 bases, in that order; junction bases with no gene match: 8. The CDR3 protein is CASSPAARGEQYF. The CDR3 DNA sequence: TGTGCCAGCAGCCCGGCCGCCAGGGGGGAGCAGTACTTC. The variable domain in full, completed from reference TRBV7-2 and TRBJ2-7, reads GAGVSQSPSNKVTEKGKDVELRCDPISGHTALYWYRQSLGQGLEFLIYFQGNSAPDKSGLPSDRFSAERTGGSVSTLTIQRTQQEDSAVYLCASSPAARGEQYFGPGTRLTVT.

The genes are TRBV25-1 and TRBJ2-1, with TRBD2 matching over 10 bases. This CDR3 contains 15 residues. The ends lost 4 bases at V and 3 bases at J; junction bases unmatched: 3. Germline V gene lookup returns CDR1 MGHDK and CDR2 SYGVNS. CDR3 DNA: TGTGCCAGCAGTGGAGCGGGAGGGGTCTACAATGAGCAGTTCTTC. This gives the protein CASSGAGGVYNEQFF.

The chain is built from TRBV5-4 and TRBJ2-5, with 7 bases identical to TRBD1. This CDR3 is built from 17 residues. J lost 5 bases, V lost 4 bases, and 17 bases had no gene match. Germline V CDR1 and CDR2: SGHNT, YYREEE (reference sequence). In nucleotides, the CDR3 is TGTGCCAGCAGCGCGAGGGGGCGGTCGAGGGGAGAGGAGACCCAGTACTTC. Its translation: CASSARGRSRGEETQYF.

Points on this clone: Other DNA sequences in this sample translate to the same CDR3. J is TRBJ1-2 and V is TRBV7-2; no reliable D call. The CDR3 contains 12 residues. CDR1 SGHTA and CDR2 FQGNSA come from the germline V gene. With 2 bases removed from V and 5 bases from J, the gap between germline ends came to 6 bases. Here the CDR3 reads CASSLYGYGYTF. Written as DNA, the CDR3 is TGTGCCAGCAGCTTATACGGGTATGGCTACACCTTC.

The rearrangement links TRBV3-1 (or the pseudogene TRBV3-2) to TRBJ2-1; TRBD2 agrees at 8 bases. The CDR3 sequence is 17 residues long. The germline V gene encodes CDR1 LGHDT and CDR2 YNNKEL (reference sequence). V was clipped by 4 bases and J by 0 bases; unmatched bases: 8. In DNA, the CDR3 is TGTGCCAGCAGCCCTACCGAGAGCGGGAGCTCCTACAATGAGCAGTTCTTC. The encoded protein is CASSPTESGSSYNEQFF.

This clone was counted a few times. V usage is TRBV5-4 and J usage is TRBJ1-6, with D perhaps matching TRBD1 (5 bases). Germline V gene data show CDR1 as SGHNT and CDR2 as YYREEE (reference sequence). The CDR3 spans 15 residues. Trimming took 4 bases from V and 7 from J, leaving 15 bases between them. This chain's CDR3 is CASSITIQGNSPLHF. CDR3 nucleotide sequence: TGTGCCAGCAGCATAACCATCCAGGGCAATTCACCCCTCCACTTT.

This clone has just one count. The chain links TRBV4-2 to TRBJ2-2; 11 bases are shared with TRBD2. The germline V gene encodes CDR1 LGHNA and CDR2 YNFKEQ. The CDR3 length is 18 residues. The V and J ends lost 0 bases and 7 bases, in that order; junction bases with no gene match: 10. CDR3 residues: CASSQDAGLAGGIGELFF. The CDR3 nucleotides read TGTGCCAGCAGCCAAGATGCGGGGCTAGCGGGAGGTATCGGGGAGCTGTTTTTT.

V gene TRBV10-3 combines with J gene TRBJ2-7, with TRBD2 matching over 8 bases. There are 17 residues in the CDR3. CDR1 and CDR2 from the germline V gene are ENHRY and SYGVKD. V shed 2 bases, J shed 2 bases, and the junction held 11 bases outside the gene matches. The CDR3 sequence is CAISEVLAEPGAYEQYF. CDR3 nucleotide sequence: TGTGCCATCAGTGAGGTACTAGCGGAGCCCGGAGCCTACGAGCAGTACTTC.

The chain is built from TRBV2 and TRBJ2-3; D gene uncertain. Germline lookup yields CDR1 SNHLY and CDR2 FYNNEI. The CDR3 contains 14 residues. The V gene lost 4 bases and the J gene lost 2 bases, with 10 bases spanning the gap. CDR3 bases: TGTGCCAGCAGTGGGCCCGGGTTCACAGATACGCAGTATTTT. It encodes CASSGPGFTDTQYF.

This clone was observed a single time. The chain couples TRBV5-6 to TRBJ2-7; TRBD1 aligns across 7 bases. The CDR3 length is 14 residues. Germline lookup yields CDR1 SGHDT and CDR2 YYEEEE. The junction had 11 bases not matched to a gene; V was cut back by 4 bases and J by 7 bases. CDR3: CASSPPEGAREQYF. Here the CDR3 DNA reads TGTGCCAGCAGCCCCCCCGAGGGGGCACGGGAGCAGTACTTC.

V usage is TRBV7-8 and J usage is TRBJ2-1; 9 nucleotides line up with TRBD2. Germline V lookup: CDR1 SGHVS, CDR2 FQNEAQ. CDR3 size: 16 residues. Trimming took 0 bases from V and 4 from J; bases not matched to a gene: 4. The DNA for the CDR3 is TGTGCCAGCAGCTTAGCGACTAGCGGAGGGTACAATGAGCAGTTCTTC. Translating gives CASSLATSGGYNEQFF.

This sequence joins TRBV29-1 and TRBJ2-7; D possibly corresponds to TRBD2 (6 bases). Germline V gene lookup returns CDR1 SQVTM and CDR2 ANQGSEA. The V and J ends lost 4 bases and 6 bases respectively, with 19 bases between them. The CDR3 is 14 residues long. This CDR3 reads CSVGEVAELGEQYF. Here the CDR3 DNA reads TGCAGCGTTGGGGAGGTAGCGGAGTTGGGCGAGCAGTACTTC.

The J gene is TRBJ2-7, the V gene TRBV5-1, with 11 bases matching TRBD2. Per germline, CDR1 SGHRS and CDR2 YFSETQ. This CDR3 contains 14 residues. V was pared by 4 bases and J by 6 bases, with 6 bases of the junction left unmatched. This CDR3 is CASSPTSGSGEQYF. For the CDR3, the DNA is TGCGCCAGCAGCCCAACTAGCGGGAGTGGCGAGCAGTACTTC. Full variable domain (missing parts from reference TRBV5-1 and TRBJ2-7): KAGVTQTPRYLIKTRGQQVTLSCSPISGHRSVSWYQQTPGQGLQFLFEYFSETQRNKGNFPGRFSGRQFSNSRSEMNVSTLELGDSALYLCASSPTSGSGEQYFGPGTRLTVT.

This clone was seen a few times. The chain joins TRBV7-8 to TRBJ2-5; D may be TRBD1 (6 bases). Germline V lookup: CDR1 SGHVS, CDR2 FQNEAQ. This CDR3 is built from 15 residues. The V end lost 4 bases, the J end lost 4 bases, and 16 bases lay between the germline ends. CDR3 DNA: TGTGCCAGCAGCTCCCCCTACAGGGCTGGAGAGACCCAGTACTTC. Its translation: CASSSPYRAGETQYF.

This sequence joins TRBV11-2 and TRBJ2-4, with 7 nucleotides matching TRBD1. With 0 bases clipped from V and 3 bases from J, the junction kept 2 bases outside the gene matches. CDR3 length: 15 amino acids. CDR1 is SGHAT, CDR2 FQNNGV, per germline. The CDR3 sequence is CASSLDRTGKNIQYF. The CDR3 nucleotides read TGTGCCAGCAGCTTAGACCGGACAGGCAAAAACATTCAGTACTTC. The full variable domain, with the rest looked up from reference TRBV11-2 and TRBJ2-4, is EAGVAQSPRYKIIEKRQSVAFWCNPISGHATLYWYQQILGQGPKLLIQFQNNGVVDDSQLPKDRFSAERLKGVDSTLKIQPAKLEDSAVYLCASSLDRTGKNIQYFGAGTRLSVL.

The chain is built from TRBV19 and TRBJ2-7; 7 bases align to TRBD2. This CDR3 has 13 residues. With 4 bases clipped from V and 0 bases from J, the junction kept 0 bases outside the gene matches. CDR1 and CDR2 (germline): LNHDA, SQIVND (reference sequence). The CDR3: CASSSGSSYEQYF. CDR3 DNA sequence: TGTGCCAGTAGTAGCGGGAGCTCCTACGAGCAGTACTTC. Filled out from reference TRBV19 and TRBJ2-7, the complete variable domain reads DGGITQSPKYLFRKEGQNVTLSCEQNLNHDAMYWYRQDPGQGLRLIYYSQIVNDFQKGDIAEGYSVSREKKESFPLTVTSAQKNPTAFYLCASSSGSSYEQYFGPGTRLTVT.

V usage is TRBV28 and J usage is TRBJ1-4; the D gene is possibly TRBD1 (6 bases). Between the trimmed V and J ends, which lost 5 bases and 4 bases, there was a span of 11 bases. The CDR3 has 14 amino acids. Germline CDR1 MDHEN, CDR2 SYDVKM. CDR3 sequence reads: CASSPRGGNEKLFF. Written as DNA, the CDR3 is TGTGCCAGCAGTCCTAGGGGGGGTAATGAAAAACTGTTTTTT. The full variable domain, completed using reference TRBV28 and TRBJ1-4, is DVKVTQSSRYLVKRTGEKVFLECVQDMDHENMFWYRQDPGLGLRLIYFSYDVKMKEKGDIPEGYSVSREKKERFSLILESASTNQTSMYLCASSPRGGNEKLFFGSGTQLSVL.